This passage covers 32 T cell receptor beta chains from one sample sequenced in a study of blood T cell repertoires in COVID-19. Libraries were prepared by immunoSEQ multiplex PCR; TCRdb keeps only in-frame clonotypes and omits some of them. The table has under 70,000 clones, more than 75% seen once; the top ten hold around 9.1%. Material: PBMCs or T cells enriched from blood (not recorded which). Receptor source: a woman in her thirties or forties who had recovered from COVID-19.

The chain carries TRBV10-3 and TRBJ1-2; the D is unclear. The V and J ends lost 8 bases and 9 bases respectively, with 13 bases between them. The CDR3 sequence is 11 residues long. Germline V gene lookup returns CDR1 ENHRY and CDR2 SYGVKD. The chain's CDR3 is CAIGWGESYTF. The CDR3 DNA sequence: TGTGCCATCGGGTGGGGAGAAAGCTACACCTTC.

This chain links TRBV27 with TRBJ2-5; D is unclear. This CDR3 is built from 13 residues. CDR1 is MNHEY, CDR2 SMNVEV, per germline (reference sequence). V was trimmed by 4 bases and J by 5 bases, leaving 11 bases between them. This CDR3 is CASSSPARETQYF. The CDR3 bases are TGTGCCAGCAGTTCTCCCGCTCGGGAGACCCAGTACTTC.

The rearrangement joins TRBV19 to TRBJ2-7, with 7 bases matching TRBD1. CDR1 and CDR2 from the germline V gene are LNHDA and SQIVND (reference sequence). V lost 1 base to trimming and J lost 0 bases; unmatched junction nucleotides: 6. The CDR3 runs to 16 residues. The CDR3 DNA sequence: TGTGCCAGTAGTATAGGAGAGGACAGGAACTCCTACGAGCAGTACTTC. Translated, it gives CASSIGEDRNSYEQYF. Supplemented by reference TRBV19 and TRBJ2-7, the full variable domain reads DGGITQSPKYLFRKEGQNVTLSCEQNLNHDAMYWYRQDPGQGLRLIYYSQIVNDFQKGDIAEGYSVSREKKESFPLTVTSAQKNPTAFYLCASSIGEDRNSYEQYFGPGTRLTVT.

The chain employs TRBV13 and TRBJ1-1, with D perhaps matching TRBD1 (5 bases). The CDR3 sequence is 14 residues long. Per germline, CDR1 PRHDT and CDR2 FYEKMQ (reference sequence). The V and J ends lost 4 bases and 8 bases respectively, with 17 bases between them. DNA for the CDR3: TGTGCCAGCAGCTCCAGCCGCCCGACAGAGGAAGCTTTCTTT. It encodes CASSSSRPTEEAFF.

The J gene is TRBJ1-5, the V gene TRBV6-5; TRBD1 might be the D (5 bases). The CDR3 covers 14 residues. V was cut by 8 bases and J by 3 bases, with 14 bases left in between. CDR1 is MNHEY, CDR2 SVGAGI, per germline. For the CDR3, the DNA is TGTGCCAGCGGAGGGACGGTATACAATCAGCCCCAGCATTTT. Translated: CASGGTVYNQPQHF.

This clone showed up just a few times. The chain employs TRBV2 and TRBJ1-2, with D possibly matching TRBD1 (6 bases). This CDR3 region has 14 residues. With 1 base removed from V and 2 bases from J, the gap between germline ends came to 8 bases. Germline V CDR1 and CDR2: SNHLY, FYNNEI. CDR3 region: CASSEGGRNYGYTF. CDR3 nucleotide sequence: TGTGCCAGCAGTGAAGGGGGGCGCAACTATGGCTACACCTTC. The full variable domain, in which reference TRBV2 and TRBJ1-2 provide the parts outside the CDR3, is EPEVTQTPSHQVTQMGQEVILRCVPISNHLYFYWYRQILGQKVEFLVSFYNNEISEKSEIFDDQFSVERPDGSNFTLKIRSTKLEDSAMYFCASSEGGRNYGYTFGSGTRLTVV.

The rearrangement links TRBV9 to TRBJ2-3; D might be TRBD2 (5 bases). The CDR3 has 16 residues. V lost 4 bases and J 3 bases, leaving 18 bases between the germline ends. Per the germline V gene, CDR1 is SGDLS and CDR2 is YYNGEE. DNA for the CDR3: TGTGCCAGCAGCCCTCCGGGGTCCGAAGGGACAGATACGCAGTATTTT. Translated, it gives CASSPPGSEGTDTQYF. The entire variable domain, with the rest obtained from reference TRBV9 and TRBJ2-3, is as follows: DSGVTQTPKHLITATGQRVTLRCSPRSGDLSVYWYQQSLDQGLQFLIQYYNGEERAKGNILERFSAQQFPDLHSELNLSSLELGDSALYFCASSPPGSEGTDTQYFGPGTRLTVL.

This rearrangement joins TRBV5-6 to TRBJ2-6; D uncertain. Trimming took 4 bases from V and 0 from J, leaving 11 bases between them. In germline, CDR1 is SGHDT, CDR2 YYEEEE. CDR3 size: 16 residues. The CDR3 protein is CASSQYINSGANVLTF. For the CDR3, the DNA is TGTGCCAGCAGCCAATACATAAACTCTGGGGCCAACGTCCTGACTTTC.

The gene calls are TRBV4-1 and TRBJ2-7; no firm D call. This CDR3 region has 14 residues. V lost 0 bases and J lost 1, with 7 bases in between. Germline V lookup: CDR1 MGHRA, CDR2 YSYEKL. This chain's CDR3 is CASSQDPASYEQYF. The CDR3 nucleotides are TGCGCCAGCAGCCAAGATCCCGCGTCCTACGAGCAGTACTTC.

The chain has TRBV29-1 and TRBJ2-1; a possible D gene is TRBD2 (5 bases). The CDR3 runs 18 residues. The V and J ends lost 7 bases and 5 bases respectively, with 30 bases between them. Germline values: CDR1 SQVTM, CDR2 ANQGSEA. DNA of the CDR3: TGCAGCGCTGTACTAGTACCGACTGGAGTCGGCATCGACAATGAGCAGTTCTTC. Its protein product is CSAVLVPTGVGIDNEQFF.

V is TRBV10-1 and J is TRBJ2-1, with 7 bases lining up with TRBD1. Trimming cost V 3 bases and J 9 bases; bases outside gene matches: 8. The CDR3 sequence is 14 residues long. The V gene's germline CDR1 is WNHNN and CDR2 SYGVQD (reference sequence). The CDR3 DNA reads as TGCGCCAGCAGTGACTTCGACAGGGTCGGTGAGCAGTTCTTC. Translation gives CASSDFDRVGEQFF.

The chain couples TRBV2 to TRBJ1-2, with TRBD1 matching over 8 bases. Trimming removed 9 bases from V and 5 bases from J; junction bases left unmatched: 14. The CDR3 is made up of 15 amino acids. The germline V gene has CDR1 SNHLY and CDR2 FYNNEI. CDR3 sequence reads: CASKPQGAFFYGYTF. For the CDR3, the DNA is TGTGCCAGTAAACCGCAGGGGGCGTTTTTTTATGGCTACACCTTC.

The chain couples TRBV3-1 (or the pseudogene TRBV3-2) to TRBJ1-1; the D gene is possibly TRBD1 (6 bases). With 1 base removed from V and 5 bases from J, the gap between germline ends came to 14 bases. From germline, CDR1 is LGHDT and CDR2 YNNKEL (reference sequence). CDR3 size: 15 residues. In DNA form, the CDR3 reads TGTGCCAGCAGCCAAGGTGTCAGGGGCGGGACTGAAGCTTTCTTT. Translated: CASSQGVRGGTEAFF.

The count of this clone is one. This rearrangement joins TRBV7-8 to TRBJ1-5; TRBD1 might be the D (6 bases). Looked up from germline, CDR1 is SGHVS and CDR2 is FQNEAQ. This CDR3 is built from 17 residues. With 1 base removed from V and 8 bases from J, the gap between germline ends came to 21 bases. CDR3 region: CASSLERYSQGIKPQHF. Here the CDR3 DNA reads TGTGCCAGCAGCTTAGAGCGATATAGTCAGGGGATCAAGCCCCAGCATTTT. The full variable domain, with the rest looked up from reference TRBV7-8 and TRBJ1-5, is GAGVSQSPRYKVAKRGQDVALRCDPISGHVSLFWYQQALGQGPEFLTYFQNEAQLDKSGLPSDRFFAERPEGSVSTLKIQRTQQEDSAVYLCASSLERYSQGIKPQHFGDGTRLSIL.

CDR3 sequence reads: CASSTSPGTDTQYF. The CDR3 coding sequence is TGTGCCAGCAGCACTAGTCCCGGCACAGATACGCAGTATTTT. The chain couples TRBV7-2 to TRBJ2-3, with a weak D call TRBD2 (5 bases). The CDR3 covers 14 residues. The V end was cut by 5 bases, the J end by 1 base, with 10 bases between. The germline CDR1 and CDR2 sequences are SGHTA and FQGNSA.

The chain has TRBV7-2 and TRBJ2-7, with TRBD1 matching over 11 bases. After removal of 6 bases from V and 6 bases from J, the junction contained 7 bases not matched to a gene. Germline assignment: CDR1 SGHTA and CDR2 FQGNSA. This CDR3 comprises 14 residues. The CDR3, as DNA: TGTGCCAGCAGTCACGGGACAGGGGGACGCGAGCAGTACTTC. Residues: CASSHGTGGREQYF. Drawing the rest from reference TRBV7-2 and TRBJ2-7, the complete variable domain is GAGVSQSPSNKVTEKGKDVELRCDPISGHTALYWYRQSLGQGLEFLIYFQGNSAPDKSGLPSDRFSAERTGGSVSTLTIQRTQQEDSAVYLCASSHGTGGREQYFGPGTRLTVT.

This chain uses TRBV2 with TRBJ1-5; D gene uncertain. V gave up 6 bases and J gave up 3 bases, with 15 bases separating them. The CDR3 is 15 residues long. CDR1 and CDR2 from the germline V gene are SNHLY and FYNNEI. CDR3 in amino acids: CASSWREGINQPQHF. The CDR3 DNA reads TGTGCCAGCAGCTGGAGGGAGGGTATCAATCAGCCCCAGCATTTT.

The V call is TRBV5-1, the J call TRBJ2-5; the D is unclear. V gave up 0 bases and J gave up 3 bases, with 6 bases separating them. The CDR3 runs to 13 residues. Germline CDR1 SGHRS, CDR2 YFSETQ. The CDR3 here is CASSLVAEETQYF. DNA for the CDR3: TGCGCCAGCAGCTTGGTGGCGGAAGAGACCCAGTACTTC.

The J gene is TRBJ2-7, the V gene TRBV7-9, with 12 positions matching TRBD1. The CDR3 is 15 amino acids. In germline, CDR1 is SEHNR, CDR2 FQNEAQ (reference sequence). With V trimmed by 4 bases and J by 4 bases, 5 bases remained unmatched. CDR3 loop: CASSSGTGGVYEQYF. The CDR3, as DNA: TGTGCCAGCAGCTCCGGGACAGGGGGCGTTTACGAGCAGTACTTC.

The V call is TRBV3-1 (or the pseudogene TRBV3-2), the J call TRBJ2-4, with 8 bases that match TRBD2. V was pared by 2 bases and J by 6 bases, with 6 bases of the junction left unmatched. Germline V gene sequence: CDR1 LGHDT, CDR2 YNNKEL (reference sequence). This CDR3 spans 15 amino acids. The CDR3 protein is CASSQSGGAGNIQYF. CDR3 nucleotide sequence: TGTGCCAGCAGCCAATCCGGGGGGGCCGGAAACATTCAGTACTTC.

The chain carries TRBV2 and TRBJ1-2; no firm D call. The CDR3 contains 15 residues. Germline V gene data show CDR1 as SNHLY and CDR2 as FYNNEI. Trimming pared 1 base from V and 4 bases from J, leaving 13 bases between. The CDR3 region has the DNA TGTGCCAGCAGTGAAGGCCCTCAGTTAGCCTATGGCTACACCTTC. Translation gives CASSEGPQLAYGYTF. Full variable domain (remainder filled in from reference TRBV2 and TRBJ1-2): EPEVTQTPSHQVTQMGQEVILRCVPISNHLYFYWYRQILGQKVEFLVSFYNNEISEKSEIFDDQFSVERPDGSNFTLKIRSTKLEDSAMYFCASSEGPQLAYGYTFGSGTRLTVV.

The chain joins TRBV7-9 to TRBJ2-5; D might be TRBD2 (6 bases). The V gene's germline CDR1 is SEHNR and CDR2 FQNEAQ (reference sequence). Trimming shortened V by 0 bases and J by 5 bases, and 10 bases separated the two germline ends. The CDR3 consists of 14 residues. Here the CDR3 DNA reads TGTGCCAGCAGCTTAGCCGGAGGGCAGGAGACCCAGTACTTC. This translates into CASSLAGGQETQYF.

This clone was recorded once. V usage is TRBV3-1 (or the pseudogene TRBV3-2) and J usage is TRBJ2-3, with a possible D match to TRBD1 (6 bases). CDR3 length: 14 amino acids. CDR1 is LGHDT and CDR2 is YNNKEL in the germline V gene (reference sequence). V was shortened by 1 base and J by 2 bases, with 7 bases between the two germline ends. For the CDR3, the DNA is TGTGCCAGCAGCCAAGGGACAGCCACAGATACGCAGTATTTT. This sequence encodes CASSQGTATDTQYF.

This chain uses TRBV10-2 with TRBJ2-1, with D hard to call. The V gene lost 3 bases and the J gene lost 8 bases, with 29 bases spanning the gap. Per the germline V gene, CDR1 is WSHSY and CDR2 is SAAADI. CDR3 length equals 19 residues. CDR3 sequence (DNA): TGCGCCAGCAGTGAATTCCTGGTCGTGGCGGCTACCCCCCGGGATGAGCAGTTCTTC. This encodes CASSEFLVVAATPRDEQFF.

The V call is TRBV9, the J call TRBJ2-2; 7 bases map to TRBD1. Germline CDR1 is SGDLS and CDR2 is YYNGEE. The CDR3 sequence is 16 residues long. V lost 4 bases, J lost 2 bases, and 8 bases stayed unmatched. CDR3 sequence: CASSTVGTVNTGELFF. The CDR3 bases are TGTGCCAGCAGCACAGTGGGGACAGTTAACACCGGGGAGCTGTTTTTT.

The chain links TRBV19 to TRBJ1-1, with no clear D. This CDR3 is built from 13 residues. The V gene's germline CDR1 is LNHDA and CDR2 SQIVND (reference sequence). V gave up 4 bases and J gave up 2 bases, with 8 bases separating them. The CDR3 DNA reads TGTGCCAGTAGTACCCGTTTTAACACTGAAGCTTTCTTT. Protein: CASSTRFNTEAFF.

This sequence joins TRBV19 and TRBJ1-1; no reliable D call. The CDR3 has 13 residues. V was trimmed by 4 bases and J by 1 base, leaving 7 bases between them. Germline V gene sequence: CDR1 LNHDA, CDR2 SQIVND (reference sequence). The CDR3: CASSSSGNTEAFF. The DNA for the CDR3 is TGTGCCAGTAGTAGTTCGGGGAACACTGAAGCTTTCTTT. Full variable domain (outside the CDR3, taken from reference TRBV19 and TRBJ1-1): DGGITQSPKYLFRKEGQNVTLSCEQNLNHDAMYWYRQDPGQGLRLIYYSQIVNDFQKGDIAEGYSVSREKKESFPLTVTSAQKNPTAFYLCASSSSGNTEAFFGQGTRLTVV.

The chain recombines TRBV19 with TRBJ2-7; 8 bases match TRBD1. The CDR3 loop spans 15 amino acids. Trimming took 6 bases from V and 2 from J; bases not matched to a gene: 9. Germline lookup yields CDR1 LNHDA and CDR2 SQIVND (reference sequence). In nucleotides, the CDR3 is TGTGCCAGTAGATCGGGACAGGAGCCTACCTACGAGCAGTACTTC. The encoded protein is CASRSGQEPTYEQYF.

The chain is built from TRBV27 and TRBJ2-7; perhaps TRBD1 as D (6 bases). The CDR3 is made up of 15 amino acids. Looked up from germline, CDR1 is MNHEY and CDR2 is SMNVEV (reference sequence). With 2 bases removed from V and 4 bases from J, the gap between germline ends came to 15 bases. The CDR3 protein is CASSLLPSDSYEQYF. The CDR3, as DNA: TGTGCCAGCAGTTTACTTCCCTCGGACAGTTACGAGCAGTACTTC.

The genes are TRBV27 and TRBJ1-2; D unresolved. V lost 2 bases and J 2 bases, leaving 6 bases between the germline ends. Germline V gene lookup returns CDR1 MNHEY and CDR2 SMNVEV (reference sequence). There are 13 residues in the CDR3. DNA for the CDR3: TGTGCCAGCAGTTTAGGAGCCAACTATGGCTACACCTTC. Translation gives CASSLGANYGYTF.

This chain joins TRBV28 and TRBJ1-2; D gene unclear. The CDR3 loop spans 12 amino acids. The V and J ends lost 6 bases and 0 bases respectively, with 5 bases between them. The V gene's germline CDR1 is MDHEN and CDR2 SYDVKM. CDR3 sequence reads: CASSTPNYGYTF. CDR3 nucleotides: TGTGCCAGCAGCACACCTAACTATGGCTACACCTTC.

The gene calls are TRBV7-8 and TRBJ2-5, with 7 bases that match TRBD1. The CDR3 runs 17 residues. Per the germline V gene, CDR1 is SGHVS and CDR2 is FQNEAQ. The V and J ends lost 4 bases and 4 bases, in that order; junction bases with no gene match: 15. The CDR3 protein is CASSSLLGTTGAETQYF. DNA of the CDR3: TGTGCCAGCAGCTCCCTCCTGGGTACAACAGGGGCAGAGACCCAGTACTTC.